This T cell receptor (beta chain) stems from a study of blood T cell repertoires in COVID-19. Study at large: From the United States, Italy and Spain came samples of acute and convalescent COVID-19. PBMCs, B-cell-depleted T cells, or T cells provided the cDNA or gDNA that made up the material.

Source study methods: It was from reference gene primer amplification that nucleated cell counts were estimated. This table comes from immunoSEQ multiplex PCR, and its TCRdb copy is limited to in-frame clones, with some not included. V, J and clone size were drawn from that table, and D and trimming were deduced from the DNA. In the table there are tens of thousands of clones, around 85% of which are singletons. The germline V gene has CDR1 MDHEN and CDR2 SYDVKM. This CDR3 comprises 13 residues. V was cut by 6 bases and J by 8 bases, with 16 bases left in between. The sequence derives from a man older than 75 with active or convalescent COVID-19. The sample consisted of peripheral blood. J is TRBJ1-2 and V is TRBV28; D gene unclear. CDR3 region: CASSKTESVGYTF. In DNA, the CDR3 is TGTGCCAGCAGCAAAACTGAGTCTGTAGGCTACACCTTC.